Each of the 28 T cell receptor beta chains below was sequenced from the same sample in a study of T cells after yellow fever vaccination. TCRdb recomputed calls from the 5' RACE reads with MiXCR, one row per CDR3 protein. The sample carries roughly 190,000 distinct CDR3 sequences, approximately 9.9% recorded once. The sample was CD8+ T cells sorted from PBMCs, taken 15 days after the yellow fever booster vaccination. The receptors derive from a young man who received the YFV17D yellow fever vaccine.

The gene calls are TRBV7-9 and TRBJ2-2; D may match TRBD1 or TRBD2 (5 bases each). Per germline, CDR1 SEHNR and CDR2 FQNEAQ (reference sequence). This CDR3 has 15 amino acids. V lost 6 bases and J 4 bases, leaving 15 bases between the germline ends. The CDR3 DNA is TGTGCCAGCAGACGACAGCGAGGAGGCACCGGGGAGCTGTTTTTT. Translating gives CASRRQRGGTGELFF.

V usage is TRBV18 and J usage is TRBJ2-1; D is unresolved. The germline V and J ends were trimmed by 0 bases and 6 bases, with 6 bases remaining between them. Germline V gene sequence: CDR1 KGHSH, CDR2 LQKENI. CDR3 length equals 13 residues. The CDR3 DNA reads TGTGCCAGCTCACCACCCACTGCCAATGAGCAGTTCTTC. It is translated as CASSPPTANEQFF.

This clonotype was detected many times. The chain recombines TRBV5-1 with TRBJ2-7, with 8 bases matching TRBD1. The length of the CDR3 is 15 residues. V lost 5 bases and J lost 4; bases outside the gene matches: 11. CDR1 is SGHRS, CDR2 YFSETQ, per germline. The CDR3 sequence is CASRGTEDRVYEQYF. CDR3 nucleotides: TGCGCCAGCAGAGGGACGGAGGACAGGGTTTACGAGCAGTACTTC.

This chain connects TRBV7-9 to TRBJ2-3; 11 nucleotides agree with TRBD2. The germline V gene has CDR1 SEHNR and CDR2 FQNEAQ (reference sequence). This CDR3 has 15 residues. V lost 7 bases to trimming and J lost 1 base; unmatched junction nucleotides: 4. Written as DNA, the CDR3 is TGTGCCAGCACCTTGACTAGCGGGGGCACAGATACGCAGTATTTT. Protein product: CASTLTSGGTDTQYF.

This clonotype was counted only a few times. This chain connects TRBV7-9 to TRBJ2-7; the match to TRBD1 covers 8 bases. Germline assignment: CDR1 SEHNR and CDR2 FQNEAQ (reference sequence). J was trimmed by 2 bases and V by 5 bases; bases with no gene match: 8. The CDR3 runs to 15 residues. CDR3: CASSPGQGPTYEQYF. Written as DNA, the CDR3 is TGTGCCAGCAGCCCCGGACAGGGCCCAACCTACGAGCAGTACTTC.

The gene calls are TRBV4-1 and TRBJ2-2, with 9 nucleotides matching TRBD1. Trimming cost V 6 bases and J 3 bases; bases outside gene matches: 8. CDR1 MGHRA and CDR2 YSYEKL come from the germline V gene. The CDR3 extends over 16 amino acids. CDR3 sequence: CASSRMDRGYTGELFF. The CDR3 DNA follows: TGCGCCAGCAGTCGTATGGACAGGGGTTACACCGGGGAGCTGTTTTTT.

At least ten counts were recorded for this clonotype. This chain joins TRBV29-1 and TRBJ1-2; D possibly corresponds to TRBD1 (6 bases). Germline lookup yields CDR1 SQVTM and CDR2 ANQGSEA. V lost 0 bases to trimming and J lost 4 bases, with 15 bases between them. The CDR3 spans 15 residues. The CDR3 DNA reads TGCAGCGTTGAAGATAGTACGGGGGCGGGCTATGGCTACACCTTC. As protein: CSVEDSTGAGYGYTF.

V usage is TRBV4-1 and J usage is TRBJ2-4, with a tentative D call TRBD2 (6 bases). The CDR3 totals 16 residues. The V gene lost 4 bases and the J gene lost 2 bases, with 15 bases spanning the gap. Germline lookup yields CDR1 MGHRA and CDR2 YSYEKL. CDR3 sequence: CASSPGGAGPKNIQYF. CDR3 coding DNA: TGCGCCAGCAGCCCGGGTGGCGCGGGGCCCAAAAACATTCAGTACTTC.

The genes are TRBV4-1 and TRBJ2-2, with D maybe TRBD1 (6 bases). This CDR3 is 16 amino acids long. Between the trimmed V and J ends, which lost 0 bases and 0 bases, there was a span of 8 bases. Germline V lookup: CDR1 MGHRA, CDR2 YSYEKL. Written as DNA, the CDR3 is TGCGCCAGCAGCCAAGACGAGGGGGCGAACACCGGGGAGCTGTTTTTT. Its protein is CASSQDEGANTGELFF.

This clonotype was picked up a small number of times. This chain joins TRBV4-2 and TRBJ2-3, with a possible D match to TRBD2 (5 bases). Germline assignment: CDR1 LGHNA and CDR2 YNFKEQ. V lost 4 bases, J lost 6 bases, and 14 bases lay in between. This CDR3 is built from 14 residues. CDR3: CASSLRGFDDTQYF. The CDR3 nucleotides read TGTGCCAGCAGCCTTCGGGGATTCGACGATACGCAGTATTTT.

The V call is TRBV11-2, the J call TRBJ2-7, with 8 bases identical to TRBD1. The trim removed 5 bases at V and 1 base at J, leaving 7 bases unmatched. The CDR3 sequence is 15 residues long. CDR1 is SGHAT and CDR2 is FQNNGV in the germline V gene. The CDR3 loop reads CASSGLGTGSYEQYV. Here the CDR3 DNA reads TGTGCCAGCAGCGGCTTGGGGACAGGATCCTACGAGCAGTACGTC.

The sample holds a few counts of this clonotype. The rearrangement joins TRBV7-6 to TRBJ1-5, with 7 bases matching TRBD1. With 3 bases clipped from V and 4 bases from J, the junction kept 0 bases outside the gene matches. This CDR3 comprises 13 residues. Germline V gene lookup returns CDR1 SGHVS and CDR2 FNYEAQ. CDR3 nucleotides: TGTGCCAGCAGCTTGGGACAGAATCAGCCCCAGCATTTT. Protein sequence: CASSLGQNQPQHF.

J is TRBJ1-1 and V is TRBV5-1; no clear D gene. This CDR3 is built from 14 residues. V dropped 0 bases and J dropped 1 base, with 7 bases sitting between them. Germline-derived CDR1 and CDR2 are SGHRS and YFSETQ. The CDR3 sequence: CASSLGRPNTEAFF. DNA of the CDR3: TGCGCCAGCAGCTTGGGACGGCCGAACACTGAAGCTTTCTTT.

V usage is TRBV11-2 and J usage is TRBJ1-4, with D possibly being TRBD1 (5 bases). This CDR3 is 14 amino acids long. V lost 5 bases to trimming and J lost 8 bases, with 15 bases between them. Germline V gene sequence: CDR1 SGHAT, CDR2 FQNNGV. The CDR3 protein is CASSVGGAGEKLFF. CDR3 nucleotide sequence: TGTGCCAGCAGCGTCGGCGGGGCTGGGGAAAAACTGTTTTTT.

The CDR3 region has the DNA TGTGCCAGCAGTTACAGGACTTCGCACAATGAGCAGTTCTTC. It is translated as CASSYRTSHNEQFF. J is TRBJ2-1 and V is TRBV6-2 or TRBV6-3; perhaps TRBD2 as D (5 bases). V lost 2 bases and J 5 bases, leaving 10 bases between the germline ends. The germline V gene encodes CDR1 MNHEY and CDR2 SVGEGT. This CDR3 has 14 residues.

This chain joins TRBV12-3 or TRBV12-4 and TRBJ2-5; D possibly corresponds to TRBD1 (6 bases). V dropped 3 bases and J dropped 4 bases, with 9 bases sitting between them. This CDR3 has 13 residues. The CDR3 sequence is CASSLAGAETQYF. CDR3 DNA: TGTGCCAGCAGTTTGGCAGGGGCAGAGACCCAGTACTTC.

This clonotype was seen ten or more times. The V and J genes are TRBV14 and TRBJ2-1; TRBD1 matches at 8 bases. Looked up from germline, CDR1 is SGHDN and CDR2 is FVKESK. V lost 4 bases, J lost 5 bases, and 4 bases stayed unmatched. CDR3 length: 14 residues. CDR3 coding DNA: TGTGCCAGCAGCCTGTGGACAGGGCACAATGAGCAGTTCTTC. This gives the protein CASSLWTGHNEQFF. The full variable domain, with the rest looked up from reference TRBV14 and TRBJ2-1, is EAGVTQFPSHSVIEKGQTVTLRCDPISGHDNLYWYRRVMGKEIKFLLHFVKESKQDESGMPNNRFLAERTGGTYSTLKVQPAELEDSGVYFCASSLWTGHNEQFFGPGTRLTVL.

Ten or more counts support this clonotype. The chain joins TRBV20-1 to TRBJ1-5; 8 nucleotides agree with TRBD1. V lost 5 bases, J lost 4 bases, and 10 bases stayed unmatched. There are 15 residues in the CDR3. Germline loops: CDR1 DFQATT, CDR2 SNEGSKA (reference sequence). DNA for the CDR3: TGCAGTGCTGCCCACCTTCGACAGGGGAATCAGCCCCAGCATTTT. Its protein product is CSAAHLRQGNQPQHF.

The sample holds a few counts of this clonotype. The chain couples TRBV29-1 to TRBJ1-2; 9 nucleotides line up with TRBD1. Germline V CDR1 and CDR2: SQVTM, ANQGSEA. V lost 7 bases, J lost 5 bases, and 14 bases stayed unmatched. The CDR3 totals 15 residues. In nucleotides, the CDR3 is TGCAGCGCCAACCGGGACAGGGATCTCCTTTATGGCTACACCTTC. Translated: CSANRDRDLLYGYTF.

The chain recombines TRBV4-2 with TRBJ2-1; 9 positions match TRBD2. With V trimmed by 0 bases and J by 6 bases, 3 bases remained unmatched. From germline, CDR1 is LGHNA and CDR2 YNFKEQ. The CDR3 spans 15 residues. The CDR3 DNA reads TGTGCCAGCAGCCAAGAGGGACTAGCCCGCAATGAGCAGTTCTTC. It codes for CASSQEGLARNEQFF.

This clonotype appeared a few times. This chain connects TRBV30 to TRBJ2-2, with D unresolved. Between the trimmed V and J ends, which lost 3 bases and 1 base, there was a span of 3 bases. The CDR3 is 12 amino acids. Germline V gene sequence: CDR1 GTSNPN, CDR2 SVGIG (reference sequence). The CDR3 nucleotides are TGTGCCTGGAGAGGGAACACCGGGGAGCTGTTTTTT. The encoded protein is CAWRGNTGELFF.

The V and J genes are TRBV4-3 and TRBJ2-4; D may correspond to TRBD1 or TRBD2 (5 bases each). Germline CDR1 is LGHNA and CDR2 is YSLEER. There are 14 residues in the CDR3. The ends were cut back, 3 bases at V and 5 bases at J, with 11 bases in the middle. This CDR3 is CASSHLGTENIQYF. The CDR3 region has the DNA TGCGCCAGCAGCCACCTCGGGACCGAAAACATTCAGTACTTC.

This clonotype was counted at least ten times. V gene TRBV20-1 combines with J gene TRBJ2-7; TRBD2 agrees at 7 bases. This CDR3 spans 11 amino acids. J gave up 5 bases and V 4 bases, and 2 bases lay outside the gene matches. CDR1 is DFQATT and CDR2 is SNEGSKA in the germline V gene (reference sequence). The CDR3 sequence is CSAKGGNEQYV. In nucleotides, the CDR3 is TGCAGTGCTAAGGGAGGGAACGAGCAGTACGTC.

This clonotype was seen only a few times. V gene TRBV4-1 combines with J gene TRBJ1-2; 7 bases are a match to TRBD1. This CDR3 has 16 residues. V lost 4 bases, J lost 3 bases, and 11 bases stayed unmatched. Per germline, CDR1 MGHRA and CDR2 YSYEKL. The CDR3 bases are TGCGCCAGCAGCCCGAATTCGGACAGGCGGTACTATGGCTACACCTTC. This translates into CASSPNSDRRYYGYTF.

There are many counts of this clonotype. The chain uses TRBV29-1 and TRBJ2-3, with D uncertain. This CDR3 has 14 amino acids. Germline V CDR1 and CDR2: SQVTM, ANQGSEA. Trimming removed 2 bases from V and 9 bases from J, with 18 bases in between. The CDR3 DNA follows: TGCAGCGTTGAACTGCCCCCTGTAGCAGGCACGCAGTATTTT. Translated, it gives CSVELPPVAGTQYF.

The chain has TRBV7-2 and TRBJ1-1; D is ambiguous. This CDR3 is 15 amino acids long. The V gene lost 2 bases and the J gene lost 4 bases, with 14 bases spanning the gap. CDR1 is SGHTA, CDR2 FQGNSA, per germline. CDR3: CASSLLRALSTEAFF. Here the CDR3 DNA reads TGTGCCAGCAGCTTATTAAGGGCTTTGAGCACTGAAGCTTTCTTT.

The chain joins TRBV7-6 to TRBJ1-2; no clear D gene. Trimming stripped 5 bases from V and 8 bases from J, with 12 bases between. The CDR3 sequence is 12 residues long. Germline V CDR1 and CDR2: SGHVS, FNYEAQ. Here the CDR3 reads CASSRATGGYTF. The CDR3 DNA follows: TGTGCCAGCAGCCGGGCCACGGGCGGCTACACCTTC. Full variable domain (rest looked up from reference TRBV7-6 and TRBJ1-2): GAGVSQSPRYKVTKRGQDVALRCDPISGHVSLYWYRQALGQGPEFLTYFNYEAQQDKSGLPNDRFSAERPEGSISTLTIQRTEQRDSAMYRCASSRATGGYTFGSGTRLTVV.

The rearrangement uses TRBV29-1 and TRBJ2-7; 12 bases map to TRBD2. Germline-derived CDR1 and CDR2 are SQVTM and ANQGSEA. J lost 2 bases, V lost 5 bases, and 1 base had no gene match. This CDR3 has 13 amino acids. CDR3 loop: CSVRTSGTYEQYV. CDR3 in DNA: TGCAGCGTTCGGACTAGCGGGACCTACGAGCAGTACGTC.